Below, one T cell receptor beta chain is given with its context. Its antigen is unknown. Base qualities are not at hand, and no much larger clone is one base apart. The source of the sample is a study of control samples from healthy donors and cancer patients (dated by TCRdb to the early 2020s). From V the trimming removes 5 bases and from J it removes 7 bases, while the gene matches leave 11 bases of the junction unaccounted for. Measured from the cysteine to the phenylalanine, the CDR3 is 18 residues long. Just CDR3 DNA is preserved here, 54 bases in frame from base 1. From the germline V gene, CDR1 is MDHEN and CDR2 is SYDVKM. The method behind the library was the immunoSEQ multiplex PCR assay. As stored in TCRdb, this immuneACCESS dataset retains in-frame rearrangements with V and J assigned. A fraction of the clones does not appear; measured against another copy, unresolved V genes explain less than half of the discrepancy, and the remainder lacks a known reason. A total of tens of thousands of clones appear in this sample, around 87% of them only once. The leading ten clones occupy approximately 2.1% of the sample.

The sequence came from a woman between 45 and 60 years old with head and neck cancer. The specimen sequenced was PBMCs. The chain links TRBV28 with TRBJ2-4; TRBD2 agrees with 16 junctional bases. The DNA is TGTGCCAGCAGTCCTTGGGGGACTAGCGGGGGGGCTAGGAACATTCAGTACTTC. Translated, it gives CASSPWGTSGGARNIQYF.